The clone carrying this T cell receptor (beta chain) occurred many times. Described time point: newly diagnosed GD, antithyroid drugs for less than 3 months. The TCR library used RNA extracted from PBMCs. The sample is drawn from a study of regulatory T cells in long-lasting Graves disease. The CDR3 consists of 12 residues. Germline-derived CDR1 and CDR2 are MNHEY and SVGEGT. The junction had 4 bases not matched to a gene; V was cut back by 9 bases and J by 3 bases. To make TCR beta libraries, researchers used iRepertoire HTBI primers and Arm-PCR of CDR3 regions. Each CDR3 protein is one row after TCRdb ran MiXCR on the multiplex PCR reads. Here the sample spans more than 300,000 distinct CDR3 sequences, roughly 16% being singletons.

The sample here was peripheral blood mononuclear cells (PBMCs), taken at new diagnosis, from a patient treated with antithyroid drugs. The source of this sequence is a female donor with Graves disease. The V and J genes are TRBV6-2 or TRBV6-3 and TRBJ1-2; TRBD1 aligns across 7 bases. CDR3 sequence reads: CASTGTDYGYTF. The CDR3 DNA sequence: TGTGCCAGTACCGGGACAGACTATGGCTACACCTTC.